This T cell receptor beta chain appears in the sequencing data of a study of blood T cells in healthy people across ages. CDR3 length: 15 amino acids. V was trimmed by 2 bases and J by 1 base, leaving 11 bases between them. CDR1 is SNHLY, CDR2 FYNNEI, per germline. PCR was performed a second time for roughly 6 to 12 cycles using a sample-barcoded 5' primer and a J-beta primer mix. A single record per CDR3 protein comes from TCRdb applying MiXCR to the 5' RACE reads. The sample lists 450,000 to 600,000 distinct CDR3 sequences; roughly a quarter were seen once. Study-level points and caveats: TCR beta diversity correlated strongly with naive T cell percentage. Significant beta diversity loss was already apparent by age roughly 38, declining roughly linearly. The authors considered diversity estimates from one million T cells to be underestimates.

This clonotype appeared a few times. Its cognate antigen is unknown. The same data also went into a second study, on T cells of mothers and their children.

J is TRBJ2-5 and V is TRBV2, with D tentatively TRBD2 (6 bases). The TCR comes from a boy aged 2-15 years in good health. The sequenced sample consisted of blood. CDR3 bases: TGTGCCAGCAGTGAAAGCAGGACTACCCAAGAGACCCAGTACTTC. It specifies CASSESRTTQETQYF.